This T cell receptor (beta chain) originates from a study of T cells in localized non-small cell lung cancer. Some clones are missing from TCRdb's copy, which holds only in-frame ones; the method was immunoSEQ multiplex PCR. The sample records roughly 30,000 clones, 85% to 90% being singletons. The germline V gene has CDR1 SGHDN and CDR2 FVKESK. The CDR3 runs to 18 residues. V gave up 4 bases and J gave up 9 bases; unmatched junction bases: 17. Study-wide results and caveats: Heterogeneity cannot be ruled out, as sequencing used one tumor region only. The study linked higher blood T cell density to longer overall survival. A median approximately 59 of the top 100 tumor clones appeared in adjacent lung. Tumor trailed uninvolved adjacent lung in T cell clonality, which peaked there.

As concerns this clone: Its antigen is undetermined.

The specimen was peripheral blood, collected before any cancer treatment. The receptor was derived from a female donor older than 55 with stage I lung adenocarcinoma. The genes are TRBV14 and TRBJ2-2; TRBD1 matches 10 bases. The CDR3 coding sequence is TGTGCCAGCAGCCCTTCGGGACAGGGGTCCTACCTTGGCCGGGAGCTGTTTTTT. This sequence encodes CASSPSGQGSYLGRELFF.